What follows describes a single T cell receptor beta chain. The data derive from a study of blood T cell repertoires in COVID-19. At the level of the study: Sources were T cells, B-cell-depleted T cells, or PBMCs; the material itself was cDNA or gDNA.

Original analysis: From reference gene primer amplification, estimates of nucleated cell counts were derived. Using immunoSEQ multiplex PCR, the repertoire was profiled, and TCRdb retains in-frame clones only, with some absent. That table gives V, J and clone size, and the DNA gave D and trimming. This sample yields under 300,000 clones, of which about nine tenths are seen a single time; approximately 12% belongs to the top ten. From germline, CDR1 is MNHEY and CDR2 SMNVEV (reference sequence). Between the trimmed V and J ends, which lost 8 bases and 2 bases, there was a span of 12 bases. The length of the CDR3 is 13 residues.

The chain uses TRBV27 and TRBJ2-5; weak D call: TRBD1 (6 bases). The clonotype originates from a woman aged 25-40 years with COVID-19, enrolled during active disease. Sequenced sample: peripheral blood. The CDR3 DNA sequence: TGTGCCAGCGCCCCTAGGGGGCAAGAGACCCAGTACTTC. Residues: CASAPRGQETQYF.